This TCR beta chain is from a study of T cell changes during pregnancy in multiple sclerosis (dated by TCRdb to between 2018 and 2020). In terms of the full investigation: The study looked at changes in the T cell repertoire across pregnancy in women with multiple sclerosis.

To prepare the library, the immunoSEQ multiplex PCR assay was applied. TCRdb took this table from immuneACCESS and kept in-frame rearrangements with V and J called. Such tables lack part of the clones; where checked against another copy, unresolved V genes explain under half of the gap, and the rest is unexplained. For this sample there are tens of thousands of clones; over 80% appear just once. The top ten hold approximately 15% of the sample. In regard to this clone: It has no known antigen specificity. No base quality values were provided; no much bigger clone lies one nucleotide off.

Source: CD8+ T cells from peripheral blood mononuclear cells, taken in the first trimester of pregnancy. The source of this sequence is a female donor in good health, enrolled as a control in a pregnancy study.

The CDR3 reads CASSKGTDGRGRSSYNEQFF. The DNA sequence is given as TGTGCCAGCAGCAAAGGGACCGACGGGAGGGGCCGAAGCTCCTACAATGAGCAGTTCTTC. Rearrangement joined TRBV21-1 to TRBJ2-1; the table's D call TRBD2 went unverified against the DNA. TRBV21-1 is noted as a pseudogene. There are 20 amino acids in the CDR3, from cysteine to phenylalanine inclusive. The CDR3 DNA has 60 bases and is translated from base 1.